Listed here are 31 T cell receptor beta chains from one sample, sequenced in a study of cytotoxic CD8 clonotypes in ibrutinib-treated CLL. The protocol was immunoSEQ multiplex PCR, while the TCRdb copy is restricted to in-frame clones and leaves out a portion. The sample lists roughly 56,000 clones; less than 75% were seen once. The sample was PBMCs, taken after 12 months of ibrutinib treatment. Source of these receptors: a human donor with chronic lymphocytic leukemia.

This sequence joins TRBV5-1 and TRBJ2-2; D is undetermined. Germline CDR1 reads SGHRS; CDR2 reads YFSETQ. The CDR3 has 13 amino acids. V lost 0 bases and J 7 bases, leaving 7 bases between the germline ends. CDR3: CASSLDVSGELFF. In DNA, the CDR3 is TGCGCCAGCAGCTTGGATGTTAGCGGGGAGCTGTTTTTT. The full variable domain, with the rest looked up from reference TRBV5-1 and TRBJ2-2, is KAGVTQTPRYLIKTRGQQVTLSCSPISGHRSVSWYQQTPGQGLQFLFEYFSETQRNKGNFPGRFSGRQFSNSRSEMNVSTLELGDSALYLCASSLDVSGELFFGEGSRLTVL.

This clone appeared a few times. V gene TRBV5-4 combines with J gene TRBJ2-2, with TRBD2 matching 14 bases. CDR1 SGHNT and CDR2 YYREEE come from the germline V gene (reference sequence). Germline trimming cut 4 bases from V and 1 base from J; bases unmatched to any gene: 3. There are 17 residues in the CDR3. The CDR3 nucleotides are TGTGCCAGCAGCCGGGGACTAGCGGGGGTGAACACCGGGGAGCTGTTTTTT. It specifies CASSRGLAGVNTGELFF.

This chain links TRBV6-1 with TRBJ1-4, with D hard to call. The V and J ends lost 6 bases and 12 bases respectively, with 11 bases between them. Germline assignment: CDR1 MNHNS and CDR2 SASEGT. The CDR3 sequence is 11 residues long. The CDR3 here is CASSQGWQLFF. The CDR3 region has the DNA TGTGCCAGCAGCCAAGGGTGGCAACTGTTTTTT.

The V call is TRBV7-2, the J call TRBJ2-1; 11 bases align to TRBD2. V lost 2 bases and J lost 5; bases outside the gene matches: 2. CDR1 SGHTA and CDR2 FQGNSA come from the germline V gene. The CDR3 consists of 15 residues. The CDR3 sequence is CASSLLGLADNEQFF. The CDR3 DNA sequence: TGTGCCAGCAGCTTACTGGGACTAGCGGACAATGAGCAGTTCTTC.

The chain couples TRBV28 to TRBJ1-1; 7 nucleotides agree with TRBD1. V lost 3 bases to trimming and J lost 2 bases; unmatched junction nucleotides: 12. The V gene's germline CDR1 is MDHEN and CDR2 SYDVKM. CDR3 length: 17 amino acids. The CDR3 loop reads CASSFPPGQTRNTEAFF. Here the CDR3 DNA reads TGTGCCAGCAGTTTTCCCCCGGGACAGACCCGTAACACTGAAGCTTTCTTT.

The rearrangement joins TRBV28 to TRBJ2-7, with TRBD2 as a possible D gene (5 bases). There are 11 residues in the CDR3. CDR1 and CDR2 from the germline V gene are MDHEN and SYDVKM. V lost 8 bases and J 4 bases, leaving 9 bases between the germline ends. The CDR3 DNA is TGTGCCAGCGGAAGGGAGTACGAGCAGTACTTC. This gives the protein CASGREYEQYF.

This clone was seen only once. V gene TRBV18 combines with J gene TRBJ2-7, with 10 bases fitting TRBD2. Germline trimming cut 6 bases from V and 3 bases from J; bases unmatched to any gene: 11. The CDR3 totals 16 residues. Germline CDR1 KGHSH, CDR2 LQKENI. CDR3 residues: CASSALAGALGYEQYF. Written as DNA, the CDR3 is TGTGCCAGCTCGGCTCTAGCGGGAGCCCTTGGCTACGAGCAGTACTTC.

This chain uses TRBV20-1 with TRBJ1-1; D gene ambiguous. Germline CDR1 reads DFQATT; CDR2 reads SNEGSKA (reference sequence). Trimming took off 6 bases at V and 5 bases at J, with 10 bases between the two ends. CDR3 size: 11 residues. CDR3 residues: CSAIRETEAFF. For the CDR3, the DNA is TGCAGTGCCATACGGGAGACTGAAGCTTTCTTT.

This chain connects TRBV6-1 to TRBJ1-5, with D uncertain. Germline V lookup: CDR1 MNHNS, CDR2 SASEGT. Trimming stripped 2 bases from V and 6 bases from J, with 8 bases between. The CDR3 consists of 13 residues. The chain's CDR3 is CASSEPRVQPQHF. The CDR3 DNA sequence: TGTGCCAGCAGTGAACCCAGAGTTCAGCCCCAGCATTTT.

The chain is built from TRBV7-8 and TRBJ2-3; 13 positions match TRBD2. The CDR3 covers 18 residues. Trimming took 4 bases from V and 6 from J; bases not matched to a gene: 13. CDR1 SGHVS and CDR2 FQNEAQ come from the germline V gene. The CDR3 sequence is CASSSRNPTSGRSDTQYF. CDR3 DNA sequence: TGTGCCAGCAGCTCCCGTAACCCGACTAGCGGGAGGTCTGATACGCAGTATTTT.

DNA for the CDR3: TGTGCCAGCAGTGAAGCGGTAGACCCCTACTCTGGCTACACCTTC. Translated, it gives CASSEAVDPYSGYTF. V usage is TRBV6-1 and J usage is TRBJ1-2; D unclear. The germline V gene encodes CDR1 MNHNS and CDR2 SASEGT. CDR3 length equals 15 residues. Trimming cost V 0 bases and J 7 bases, with 15 bases left between them.

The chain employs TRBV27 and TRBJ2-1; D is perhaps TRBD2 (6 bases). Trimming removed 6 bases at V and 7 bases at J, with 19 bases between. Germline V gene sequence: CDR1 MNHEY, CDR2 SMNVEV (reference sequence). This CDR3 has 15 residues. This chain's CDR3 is CASSPLTGEGNEQFF. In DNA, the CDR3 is TGTGCCAGCAGCCCTCTCACGGGAGAGGGAAATGAGCAGTTCTTC.

CDR3 sequence: CASSLVRVDSYNEQFF. The DNA for the CDR3 is TGTGCCAGCAGCTTAGTACGGGTGGATAGCTACAATGAGCAGTTCTTC. V and J are TRBV7-8 and TRBJ2-1, with unresolved D. This CDR3 spans 16 amino acids. V shed 1 base and J shed 3 bases, with 13 bases lying between them. Per germline, CDR1 SGHVS and CDR2 FQNEAQ.

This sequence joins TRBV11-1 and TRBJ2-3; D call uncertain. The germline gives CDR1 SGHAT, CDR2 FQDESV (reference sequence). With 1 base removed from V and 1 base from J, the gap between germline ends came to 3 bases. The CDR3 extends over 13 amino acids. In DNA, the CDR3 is TGTGCCAGCAGCTTAGGCGGCACAGATACGCAGTATTTT. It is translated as CASSLGGTDTQYF.

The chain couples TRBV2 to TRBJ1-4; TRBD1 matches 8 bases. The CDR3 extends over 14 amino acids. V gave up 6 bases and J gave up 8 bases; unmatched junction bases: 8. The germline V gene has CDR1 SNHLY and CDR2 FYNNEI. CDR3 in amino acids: CASRGDRWLEKLFF. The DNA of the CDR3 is TGTGCCAGCAGGGGGGACAGGTGGTTAGAAAAACTGTTTTTT.

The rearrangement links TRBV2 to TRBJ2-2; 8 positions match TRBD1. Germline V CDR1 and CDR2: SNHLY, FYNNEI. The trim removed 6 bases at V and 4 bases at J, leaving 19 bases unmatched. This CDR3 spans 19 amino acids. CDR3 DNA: TGTGCCAGCAGCCCCGGTAGGGCGCAGGGGGCGCCGGTCACCGGGGAGCTGTTTTTT. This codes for CASSPGRAQGAPVTGELFF. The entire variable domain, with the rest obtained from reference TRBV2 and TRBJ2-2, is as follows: EPEVTQTPSHQVTQMGQEVILRCVPISNHLYFYWYRQILGQKVEFLVSFYNNEISEKSEIFDDQFSVERPDGSNFTLKIRSTKLEDSAMYFCASSPGRAQGAPVTGELFFGEGSRLTVL.

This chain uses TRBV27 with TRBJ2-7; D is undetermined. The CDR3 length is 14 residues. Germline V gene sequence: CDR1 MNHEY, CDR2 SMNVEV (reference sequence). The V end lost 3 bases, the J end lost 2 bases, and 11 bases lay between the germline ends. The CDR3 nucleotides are TGTGCCAGCAGTTTCGGCAGAGTAGCCTACGAGCAGTACTTC. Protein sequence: CASSFGRVAYEQYF.

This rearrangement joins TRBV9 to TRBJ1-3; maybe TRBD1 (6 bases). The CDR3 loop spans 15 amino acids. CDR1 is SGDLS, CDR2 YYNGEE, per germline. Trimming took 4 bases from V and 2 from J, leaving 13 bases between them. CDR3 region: CASSPRGGPGNTIYF. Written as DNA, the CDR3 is TGTGCCAGCAGCCCCAGAGGGGGTCCTGGAAACACCATATATTTT.

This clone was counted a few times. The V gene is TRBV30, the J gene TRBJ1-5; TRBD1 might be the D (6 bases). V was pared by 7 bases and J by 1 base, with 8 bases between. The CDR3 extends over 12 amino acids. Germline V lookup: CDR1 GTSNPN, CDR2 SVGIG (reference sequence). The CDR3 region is CAYGQSNQPQHF. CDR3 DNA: TGTGCCTACGGACAGAGCAATCAGCCCCAGCATTTT. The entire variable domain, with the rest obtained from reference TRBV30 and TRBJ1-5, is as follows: SQTIHQWPATLVQPVGSPLSLECTVEGTSNPNLYWYRQAAGRGLQLLFYSVGIGQISSEVPQNLSASRPQDRQFILSSKKLLLSDSGFYLCAYGQSNQPQHFGDGTRLSIL.

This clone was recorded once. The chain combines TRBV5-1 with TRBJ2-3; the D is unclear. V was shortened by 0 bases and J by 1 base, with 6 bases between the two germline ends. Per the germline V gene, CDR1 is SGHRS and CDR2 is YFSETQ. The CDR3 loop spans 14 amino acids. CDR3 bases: TGCGCCAGCAGCTTGGTGCCGGGCACAGATACGCAGTATTTT. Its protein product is CASSLVPGTDTQYF.

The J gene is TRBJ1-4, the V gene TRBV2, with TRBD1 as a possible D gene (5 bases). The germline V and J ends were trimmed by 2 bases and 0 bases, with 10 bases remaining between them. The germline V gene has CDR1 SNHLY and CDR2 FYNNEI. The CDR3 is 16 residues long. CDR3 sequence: CASSEPGLATNEKLFF. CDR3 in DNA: TGTGCCAGCAGTGAACCGGGGCTTGCAACTAATGAAAAACTGTTTTTT.

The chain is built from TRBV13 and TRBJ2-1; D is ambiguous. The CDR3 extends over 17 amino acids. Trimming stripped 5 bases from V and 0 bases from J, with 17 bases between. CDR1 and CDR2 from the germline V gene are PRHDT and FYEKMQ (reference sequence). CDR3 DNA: TGTGCCAGCAGCCCCCAGGATCTGCAGAGCTCCTACAATGAGCAGTTCTTC. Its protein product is CASSPQDLQSSYNEQFF. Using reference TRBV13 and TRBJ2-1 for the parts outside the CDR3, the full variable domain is AAGVIQSPRHLIKEKRETATLKCYPIPRHDTVYWYQQGPGQDPQFLISFYEKMQSDKGSIPDRFSAQQFSDYHSELNMSSLELGDSALYFCASSPQDLQSSYNEQFFGPGTRLTVL.

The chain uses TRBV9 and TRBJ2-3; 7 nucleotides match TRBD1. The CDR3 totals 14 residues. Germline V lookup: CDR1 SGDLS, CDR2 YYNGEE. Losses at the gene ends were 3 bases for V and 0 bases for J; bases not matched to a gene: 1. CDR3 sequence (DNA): TGTGCCAGCAGCGGGGACAGCAGCACAGATACGCAGTATTTT. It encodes CASSGDSSTDTQYF.

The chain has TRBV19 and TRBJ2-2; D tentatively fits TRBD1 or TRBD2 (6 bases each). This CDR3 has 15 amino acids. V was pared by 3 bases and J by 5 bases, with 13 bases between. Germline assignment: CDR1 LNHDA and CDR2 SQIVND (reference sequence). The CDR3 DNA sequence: TGTGCCAGTAGTATTGGGGGGCCGGGTACCGGGGAGCTGTTTTTT. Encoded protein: CASSIGGPGTGELFF.

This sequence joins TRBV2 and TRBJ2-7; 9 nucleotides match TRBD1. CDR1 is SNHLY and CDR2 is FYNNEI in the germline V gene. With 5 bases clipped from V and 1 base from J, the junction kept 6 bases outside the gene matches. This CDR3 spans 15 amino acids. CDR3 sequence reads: CASSRQGGPSYEQYF. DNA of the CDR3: TGTGCCAGCAGTCGACAGGGGGGCCCTTCCTACGAGCAGTACTTC.

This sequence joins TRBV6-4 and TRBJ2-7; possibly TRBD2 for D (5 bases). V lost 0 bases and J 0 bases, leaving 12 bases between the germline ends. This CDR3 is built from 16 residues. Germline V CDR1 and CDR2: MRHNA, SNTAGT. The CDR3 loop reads CASSDSSSAPSYEQYF. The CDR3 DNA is TGTGCCAGCAGTGACTCGAGTAGCGCCCCCTCCTACGAGCAGTACTTC.

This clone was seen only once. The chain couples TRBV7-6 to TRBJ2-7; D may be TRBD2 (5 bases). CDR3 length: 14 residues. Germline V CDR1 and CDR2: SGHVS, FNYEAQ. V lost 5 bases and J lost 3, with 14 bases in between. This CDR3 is CASSERTGDYEQYF. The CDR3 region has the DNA TGTGCCAGCAGCGAAAGGACCGGGGACTACGAGCAGTACTTC. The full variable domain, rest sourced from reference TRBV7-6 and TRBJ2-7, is GAGVSQSPRYKVTKRGQDVALRCDPISGHVSLYWYRQALGQGPEFLTYFNYEAQQDKSGLPNDRFSAERPEGSISTLTIQRTEQRDSAMYRCASSERTGDYEQYFGPGTRLTVT.

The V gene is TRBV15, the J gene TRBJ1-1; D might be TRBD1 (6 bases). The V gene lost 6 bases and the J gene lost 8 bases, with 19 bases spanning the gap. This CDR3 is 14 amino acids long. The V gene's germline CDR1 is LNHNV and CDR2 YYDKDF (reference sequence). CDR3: CATSPLAGAGEAFF. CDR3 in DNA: TGTGCCACCAGTCCCCTCGCGGGGGCGGGAGAAGCTTTCTTT.

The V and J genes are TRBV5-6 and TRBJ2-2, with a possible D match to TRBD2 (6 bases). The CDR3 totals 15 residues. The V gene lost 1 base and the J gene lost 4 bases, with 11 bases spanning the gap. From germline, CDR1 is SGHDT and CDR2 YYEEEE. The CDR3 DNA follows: TGTGCCAGCAGCTTGCGGGAGTTAATCACCGGGGAGCTGTTTTTT. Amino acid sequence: CASSLRELITGELFF.

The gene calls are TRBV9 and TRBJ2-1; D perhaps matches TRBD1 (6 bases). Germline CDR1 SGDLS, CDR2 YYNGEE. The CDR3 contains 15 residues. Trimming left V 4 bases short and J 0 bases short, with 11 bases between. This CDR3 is CASSPTGTSYNEQFF. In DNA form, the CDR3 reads TGTGCCAGCAGCCCGACAGGAACCTCCTACAATGAGCAGTTCTTC.

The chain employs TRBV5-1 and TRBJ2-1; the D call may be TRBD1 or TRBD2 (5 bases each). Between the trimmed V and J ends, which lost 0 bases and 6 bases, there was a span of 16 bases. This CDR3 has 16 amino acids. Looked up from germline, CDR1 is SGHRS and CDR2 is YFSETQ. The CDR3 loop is CASSLGGTSGGNEQFF. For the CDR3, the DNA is TGCGCCAGCAGCTTGGGGGGCACTAGTGGAGGCAATGAGCAGTTCTTC.